Listed here are 8 T cell receptor beta chains from one sample, sequenced in a study of T cell responses to AZD1222 COVID-19 vaccine. Here immunoSEQ multiplex PCR was the method, and the copy in TCRdb shows in-frame clones only, minus some. In the table there are about 110,000 clones, 80% to 95% of which are singletons. The material was peripheral blood, obtained on day 0 of AZD1222 vaccination. The receptor set was obtained from an adult in good health.

The gene calls are TRBV7-9 and TRBJ2-1; D is unclear. CDR1 is SEHNR and CDR2 is FQNEAQ in the germline V gene (reference sequence). V was clipped by 6 bases and J by 0 bases, with 9 bases between them. The CDR3 totals 14 residues. The CDR3 loop is CASRAPSSYNEQFF. For the CDR3, the DNA is TGTGCCAGCAGAGCCCCGAGCTCCTACAATGAGCAGTTCTTC.

The chain is built from TRBV7-2 and TRBJ1-1, with a weak D call TRBD1 (5 bases). Germline CDR1 SGHTA, CDR2 FQGNSA. This CDR3 region has 14 residues. V lost 2 bases, J lost 1 base, and 8 bases lay in between. The CDR3 region is CASSLRQKNTEAFF. The CDR3 DNA sequence: TGTGCCAGCAGCTTAAGACAGAAGAACACTGAAGCTTTCTTT.

The chain uses TRBV2 and TRBJ1-2; D is possibly TRBD1 (5 bases). Trimming removed 4 bases from V and 4 bases from J, with 7 bases in between. This CDR3 spans 12 amino acids. In germline, CDR1 is SNHLY, CDR2 FYNNEI. This chain's CDR3 is CASSGTTYGYTF. As DNA, the CDR3 is TGTGCCAGCAGTGGGACAACCTATGGCTACACCTTC.

CDR3 amino acids: CASTDPRRGADTQYF. In nucleotides, the CDR3 is TGTGCCAGCACCGACCCGAGGCGGGGGGCGGATACGCAGTATTTT. The rearrangement links TRBV7-2 to TRBJ2-3, with 8 nucleotides matching TRBD2. Germline values: CDR1 SGHTA, CDR2 FQGNSA. The trim removed 7 bases at V and 6 bases at J, leaving 12 bases unmatched. This CDR3 has 15 residues.

The chain employs TRBV19 and TRBJ2-1; no reliable D call. The CDR3 extends over 15 amino acids. V was pared by 5 bases and J by 4 bases, with 15 bases between. Per the germline V gene, CDR1 is LNHDA and CDR2 is SQIVND (reference sequence). CDR3 bases: TGTGCCAGTAGTCCGAGGACGAGTTTTTACAATGAGCAGTTCTTC. Translated, it gives CASSPRTSFYNEQFF.

The V gene is TRBV19, the J gene TRBJ1-3; D is ambiguous. V lost 3 bases and J 1 base, leaving 1 base between the germline ends. The CDR3 is 12 residues long. Looked up from germline, CDR1 is LNHDA and CDR2 is SQIVND (reference sequence). CDR3 sequence: CASSISGNTIYF. DNA for the CDR3: TGTGCCAGTAGTATTTCTGGAAACACCATATATTTT.

The chain has TRBV7-2 and TRBJ1-1, with 8 positions matching TRBD1. V gave up 5 bases and J gave up 0 bases; unmatched junction bases: 5. This CDR3 spans 15 amino acids. Germline V CDR1 and CDR2: SGHTA, FQGNSA. Here the CDR3 reads CASSPRTGLNTEAFF. CDR3 coding DNA: TGTGCCAGCAGCCCACGGACAGGGTTGAACACTGAAGCTTTCTTT.

The chain has TRBV11-2 and TRBJ1-6, with 8 bases fitting TRBD1. Germline V gene sequence: CDR1 SGHAT, CDR2 FQNNGV. V trimming: 5 bases; J trimming: 5 bases; junction bases outside the gene matches: 5. The CDR3 has 15 residues. The CDR3 sequence is CASSTGQGNNSPLHF. CDR3 in DNA: TGTGCCAGCAGCACCGGACAGGGTAATAATTCACCCCTCCACTTT.